These T cell receptor beta chains were read from a single sample in a study of blood T cell repertoires in COVID-19. The repertoire was sequenced with immunoSEQ multiplex PCR; TCRdb's copy has only in-frame clones and lacks some. The table lists fewer than 200,000 clones, about 90% of them singletons, with more than 4.5% in the top ten. Sequencing was done on a sample of peripheral blood. Receptor source: a man aged 30 to 39 with COVID-19, enrolled during active disease. CDR3s include the opening cysteine and the closing phenylalanine or tryptophan. Fields, in order: D gene, V gene, J gene, CDR3 protein, CDR3 DNA. D genes are given only for firm matches.

d_gene: TRBD1; v_gene: TRBV2; j_gene: TRBJ2-4; CDR3aa: CASTVTGEDKNIQYF; CDR3nt: TGTGCCAGCACAGTGACAGGGGAGGACAAAAACATTCAGTACTTC
d_gene: NA; v_gene: TRBV25-1; j_gene: TRBJ2-4; CDR3aa: CASSVGGLAKNIQYF; CDR3nt: TGTGCCAGCAGTGTAGGAGGGTTAGCCAAAAACATTCAGTACTTC
d_gene: TRBD2; v_gene: TRBV7-8; j_gene: TRBJ2-7; CDR3aa: CASSPRLAGGYEQYF; CDR3nt: TGTGCCAGCAGCCCGAGACTAGCGGGAGGGTACGAGCAGTACTTC
d_gene: NA; v_gene: TRBV27; j_gene: TRBJ1-1; CDR3aa: CASSKGLSEAFF; CDR3nt: TGTGCCAGCAGTAAGGGACTTTCTGAAGCTTTCTTT
d_gene: NA; v_gene: TRBV19; j_gene: TRBJ2-1; CDR3aa: CASSNSRGNEQFF; CDR3nt: TGTGCCAGTTCAAACTCCAGGGGCAATGAGCAGTTCTTC
d_gene: NA; v_gene: TRBV7-3; j_gene: TRBJ2-7; CDR3aa: CASSLNPGSQGEQYF; CDR3nt: TGTGCCAGCAGCTTAAACCCAGGGTCCCAGGGCGAGCAGTACTTC
d_gene: TRBD1; v_gene: TRBV6-5; j_gene: TRBJ2-7; CDR3aa: CASSLQGALYEQYF; CDR3nt: TGTGCCAGCAGTCTACAGGGGGCTCTGTACGAGCAGTACTTC
d_gene: NA; v_gene: TRBV18; j_gene: TRBJ1-4; CDR3aa: CASSPSQQGSGEKLFF; CDR3nt: TGTGCCAGCTCTCCTAGCCAACAGGGTTCCGGTGAAAAACTGTTTTTT
d_gene: TRBD2; v_gene: TRBV27; j_gene: TRBJ2-7; CDR3aa: CASSPGLAGVPYEQYF; CDR3nt: TGTGCCAGCAGTCCCGGACTAGCGGGAGTGCCCTACGAGCAGTACTTC
d_gene: TRBD1; v_gene: TRBV7-3; j_gene: TRBJ1-6; CDR3aa: CASSLKPHRGVNNSPLHF; CDR3nt: TGTGCCAGCAGCTTAAAGCCGCACAGGGGGGTTAATAATTCACCCCTCCACTTT
d_gene: TRBD1; v_gene: TRBV5-4; j_gene: TRBJ2-7; CDR3aa: CASRVDRMDEQYF; CDR3nt: TGTGCCAGCAGGGTGGACAGGATGGACGAGCAGTACTTC
d_gene: TRBD2; v_gene: TRBV11-3; j_gene: TRBJ2-1; CDR3aa: CASSLDQAGTSGTNEQFF; CDR3nt: TGTGCCAGCAGCTTAGATCAGGCAGGGACTAGCGGGACCAATGAGCAGTTCTTC
d_gene: TRBD1; v_gene: TRBV4-1; j_gene: TRBJ1-3; CDR3aa: CASSPAQTGTGNTIYF; CDR3nt: TGCGCCAGCAGCCCAGCCCAGACAGGGACTGGAAACACCATATATTTT
d_gene: NA; v_gene: TRBV25-1; j_gene: TRBJ2-1; CDR3aa: CASSERYNEQFF; CDR3nt: TGTGCCAGCAGTGAACGCTACAATGAGCAGTTCTTC
d_gene: NA; v_gene: TRBV7-2; j_gene: TRBJ2-7; CDR3aa: CASRRVPNEQYF; CDR3nt: TGTGCCAGCCGGCGGGTTCCCAACGAGCAGTACTTC
d_gene: TRBD1; v_gene: TRBV28; j_gene: TRBJ1-5; CDR3aa: CASTLGQVNQPQHF; CDR3nt: TGTGCCAGCACCCTGGGACAGGTAAATCAGCCCCAGCATTTT